The present T cell receptor (beta chain) was sequenced within a study of blood T cell repertoires in COVID-19. Study information: Sample material is recorded as cDNA or gDNA derived from T cells, B-cell-depleted T cells, or PBMCs.

Trimming left V 7 bases short and J 8 bases short, with 17 bases between. The CDR3 runs 13 residues. In germline, CDR1 is MDHEN, CDR2 SYDVKM. In the original processing: Reference gene primer amplification gave estimated nucleated cell counts. Sequenced by immunoSEQ multiplex PCR; TCRdb stores in-frame clones only, minus some. For V, J and clone size, that table is used; D and trimming come from the DNA. Altogether 200,000 to 250,000 clones are present, 83% being singletons, with the ten largest covering 7.4%. This rearrangement joins TRBV28 to TRBJ1-2; D may be TRBD1 (6 bases). This TCR was recovered from a woman aged 50 to 60 with acute or convalescent COVID-19. Sequenced input: peripheral blood. CDR3 sequence: CASTLGGARGYTF. Here the CDR3 DNA reads TGTGCCAGCACTCTCGGGGGGGCGCGGGGCTACACCTTC.